These 2 T cell receptor beta chains share one sample of origin, sequenced in a study of regulatory T cells in long-lasting Graves disease. The time point: persistent/refractory GD, antithyroid drugs over 5 years with positive TRAb. Construction of the TCR library relied on RNA isolated from PBMCs. In building TCR beta libraries, iRepertoire HTBI primers were used together with Arm-PCR of CDR3 regions. MiXCR, applied by TCRdb to the multiplex PCR reads, yields one record per CDR3 protein. The repertoire holds 300,000 to 400,000 distinct CDR3 sequences, around 19% seen once, with roughly 29% in the top ten. Sequencing was performed on peripheral blood mononuclear cells (PBMCs), taken when the disease was refractory, from a patient treated with antithyroid drugs. These receptors came from a female donor with Graves disease.

This clonotype was seen a few times. The chain uses TRBV12-3 or TRBV12-4 and TRBJ1-3; D gene ambiguous. CDR3 length: 13 amino acids. V was cut by 5 bases and J by 7 bases, with 12 bases left in between. The CDR3, as DNA: TGTGCCAGCAGTCGAGAAGTCAAGAACACCATATATTTT. Amino acid sequence: CASSREVKNTIYF.

The chain combines TRBV27 with TRBJ2-3; 10 nucleotides align to TRBD2. The CDR3 runs to 18 residues. Germline loops: CDR1 MNHEY, CDR2 SMNVEV (reference sequence). The junction had 12 bases not matched to a gene; V was cut back by 2 bases and J by 4 bases. The CDR3 is CASSLAGVLAGFSDTQYF. CDR3 coding DNA: TGTGCCAGCAGTTTAGCAGGAGTACTAGCGGGATTCTCAGATACGCAGTATTTT.